Presented here are 9 T cell receptor beta chains from one specimen sequenced in a study of T cells in Graves' hyperthyroidism and ophthalmopathy. RNA transcripts provided the source from which TCR beta CDR3 regions were amplified. TCR CDR3 underwent first-round RT-PCR with the HTBI primer set. TCRdb re-called the multiplex PCR reads with MiXCR, one entry per CDR3 protein. In the table there are about 520,000 distinct CDR3 sequences, less than 25% of which are singletons. The sequenced sample was blood. The receptor set was obtained from a man aged 18 to 30 with Graves' hyperthyroidism.

This clonotype was observed at least ten times. This chain links TRBV4-1 with TRBJ1-5; TRBD1 matches at 9 bases. The CDR3 consists of 15 residues. The trim removed 4 bases at V and 4 bases at J, leaving 5 bases unmatched. Germline CDR1 is MGHRA and CDR2 is YSYEKL. The CDR3 region is CASSRMGQGNQPQHF. In nucleotides, the CDR3 is TGCGCCAGCAGCCGCATGGGACAGGGTAATCAGCCCCAGCATTTT.

This clonotype was observed many times. CDR3 nucleotides: TGTGCCACCCCCGGGTGGAACACCGGGGAGCTGTTTTTT. As protein: CATPGWNTGELFF. The V and J genes are TRBV28 and TRBJ2-2; no clear D. From germline, CDR1 is MDHEN and CDR2 SYDVKM. The V gene lost 10 bases and the J gene lost 1 base, with 10 bases spanning the gap. The CDR3 is made up of 13 amino acids.

This clonotype has at least ten counts. The chain combines TRBV19 with TRBJ1-5, with 7 bases matching TRBD1. V shed 5 bases, J shed 0 bases, and the junction held 13 bases outside the gene matches. The CDR3 consists of 18 residues. Germline assignment: CDR1 LNHDA and CDR2 SQIVND (reference sequence). In DNA form, the CDR3 reads TGTGCCAGTAGTTCACCCCGGGACAGCCAATATAGCAATCAGCCCCAGCATTTT. It encodes CASSSPRDSQYSNQPQHF. The full variable domain, in which reference TRBV19 and TRBJ1-5 provide the parts outside the CDR3, is DGGITQSPKYLFRKEGQNVTLSCEQNLNHDAMYWYRQDPGQGLRLIYYSQIVNDFQKGDIAEGYSVSREKKESFPLTVTSAQKNPTAFYLCASSSPRDSQYSNQPQHFGDGTRLSIL.

This clonotype was recorded a few times. The chain has TRBV15 and TRBJ2-5; D ambiguous. The CDR3 runs to 14 residues. The V end was cut by 1 base, the J end by 0 bases, with 6 bases between. Germline CDR1 and CDR2: LNHNV and YYDKDF (reference sequence). The CDR3 protein is CATSRGAYQETQYF. CDR3 sequence (DNA): TGTGCCACCAGCAGAGGAGCCTACCAAGAGACCCAGTACTTC. The entire variable domain, with the rest obtained from reference TRBV15 and TRBJ2-5, is as follows: DAMVIQNPRYQVTQFGKPVTLSCSQTLNHNVMYWYQQKSSQAPKLLFHYYDKDFNNEADTPDNFQSRRPNTSFCFLDIRSPGLGDTAMYLCATSRGAYQETQYFGPGTRLLVL.

This clonotype was observed at least ten times. The chain uses TRBV9 and TRBJ1-1, with D unresolved. The CDR3 is 13 amino acids. From germline, CDR1 is SGDLS and CDR2 YYNGEE. The germline V and J ends were trimmed by 1 base and 5 bases, with 9 bases remaining between them. This CDR3 is CASSVKGKTEAFF. The CDR3 DNA reads TGTGCCAGCAGCGTAAAAGGGAAGACTGAAGCTTTCTTT.

This clonotype was recorded many times. This rearrangement joins TRBV28 to TRBJ2-6, with 7 bases lining up with TRBD1. In germline, CDR1 is MDHEN, CDR2 SYDVKM. The junction had 5 bases not matched to a gene; V was cut back by 3 bases and J by 0 bases. The CDR3 is made up of 17 amino acids. The CDR3 sequence: CASSLGQIISGANVLTF. The CDR3 DNA reads as TGTGCCAGCAGTTTGGGACAGATAATCTCTGGGGCCAACGTCCTGACTTTC.

The chain recombines TRBV3-1 with TRBJ2-7; no reliable D call. The germline gives CDR1 LGHDT, CDR2 YNNKEL (reference sequence). This CDR3 spans 12 amino acids. V gave up 3 bases and J gave up 4 bases, with 7 bases separating them. The DNA for the CDR3 is TGTGCCAGCAGCCATGGCAGATACGAGCAGTACTTC. Translated: CASSHGRYEQYF.

At least ten counts were recorded for this clonotype. The chain's CDR3 is CASSHFRDSSYEQYF. The CDR3 bases are TGTGCCAGCAGTCACTTCCGGGACAGCTCCTACGAGCAGTACTTC. The chain carries TRBV6-2 or TRBV6-3 and TRBJ2-7, with 7 bases lining up with TRBD1. Germline lookup yields CDR1 MNHEY and CDR2 SVGEGT. Trimming cost V 5 bases and J 0 bases; bases outside gene matches: 7. There are 15 residues in the CDR3.

This clonotype appeared many times. V is TRBV27 and J is TRBJ2-2; TRBD2 is a possible D gene (5 bases). V lost 3 bases to trimming and J lost 6 bases, with 11 bases between them. The CDR3 loop spans 14 amino acids. In germline, CDR1 is MNHEY, CDR2 SMNVEV (reference sequence). The CDR3 bases are TGTGCCAGCAGTTTGGGCCCGAGGGCCGGGGAGCTGTTTTTT. This translates into CASSLGPRAGELFF.